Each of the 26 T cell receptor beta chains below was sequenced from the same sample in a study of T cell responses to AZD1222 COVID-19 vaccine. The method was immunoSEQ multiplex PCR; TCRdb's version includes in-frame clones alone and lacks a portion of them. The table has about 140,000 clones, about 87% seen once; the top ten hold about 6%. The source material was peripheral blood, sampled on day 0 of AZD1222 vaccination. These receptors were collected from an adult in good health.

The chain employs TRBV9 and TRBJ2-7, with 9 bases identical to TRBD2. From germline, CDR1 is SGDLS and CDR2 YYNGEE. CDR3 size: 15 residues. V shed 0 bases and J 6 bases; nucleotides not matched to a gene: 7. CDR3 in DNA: TGTGCCAGCAGCGTAGGGGGCGGGAGGGCCAGCGAGCAGTACTTC. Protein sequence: CASSVGGGRASEQYF.

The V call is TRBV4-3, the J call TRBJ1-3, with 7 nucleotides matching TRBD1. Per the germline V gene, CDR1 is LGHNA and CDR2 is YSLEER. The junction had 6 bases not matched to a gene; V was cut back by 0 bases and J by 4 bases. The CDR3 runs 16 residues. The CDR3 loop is CASSQDSGGGGNTIYF. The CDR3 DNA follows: TGCGCCAGCAGCCAAGATTCAGGGGGAGGAGGAAACACCATATATTTT.

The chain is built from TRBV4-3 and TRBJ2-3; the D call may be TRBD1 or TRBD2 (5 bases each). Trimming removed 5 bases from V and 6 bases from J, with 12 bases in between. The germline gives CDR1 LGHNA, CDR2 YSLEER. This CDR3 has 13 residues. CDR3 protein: CASSGTGGDTQYF. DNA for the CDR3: TGCGCCAGCAGCGGGACCGGTGGCGATACGCAGTATTTT.

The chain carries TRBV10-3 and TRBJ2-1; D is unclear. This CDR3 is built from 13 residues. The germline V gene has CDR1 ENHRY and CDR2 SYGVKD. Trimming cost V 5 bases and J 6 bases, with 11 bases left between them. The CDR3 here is CAISPLSGNEQFF. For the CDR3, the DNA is TGTGCCATCAGTCCTCTGTCGGGCAATGAGCAGTTCTTC.

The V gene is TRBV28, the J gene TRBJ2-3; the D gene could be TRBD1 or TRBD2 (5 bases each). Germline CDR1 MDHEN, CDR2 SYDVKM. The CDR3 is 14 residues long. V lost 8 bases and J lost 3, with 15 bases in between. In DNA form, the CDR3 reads TGTGCCAGCGGGGGAGCCTGGTTGACAGATACGCAGTATTTT. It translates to CASGGAWLTDTQYF. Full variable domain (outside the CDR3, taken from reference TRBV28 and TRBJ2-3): DVKVTQSSRYLVKRTGEKVFLECVQDMDHENMFWYRQDPGLGLRLIYFSYDVKMKEKGDIPEGYSVSREKKERFSLILESASTNQTSMYLCASGGAWLTDTQYFGPGTRLTVL.

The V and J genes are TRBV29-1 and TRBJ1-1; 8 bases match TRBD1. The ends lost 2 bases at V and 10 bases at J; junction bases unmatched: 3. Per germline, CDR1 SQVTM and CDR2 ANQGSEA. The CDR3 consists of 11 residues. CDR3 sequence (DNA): TGCAGCGTTGAATGGACAGGGCGAGCTTTCTTT. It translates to CSVEWTGRAFF.

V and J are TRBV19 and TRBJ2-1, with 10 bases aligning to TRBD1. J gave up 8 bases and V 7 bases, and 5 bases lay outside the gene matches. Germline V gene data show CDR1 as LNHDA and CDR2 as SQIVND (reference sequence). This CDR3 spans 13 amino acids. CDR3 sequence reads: CASTRQGADEQFF. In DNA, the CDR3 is TGTGCCAGTACCAGACAGGGGGCAGATGAGCAGTTCTTC.

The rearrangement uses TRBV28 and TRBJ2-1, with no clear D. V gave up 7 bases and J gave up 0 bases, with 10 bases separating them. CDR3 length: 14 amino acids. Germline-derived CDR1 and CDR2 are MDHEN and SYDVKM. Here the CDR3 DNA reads TGTGCCAGCATCTCAGAGAGCTCCTACAATGAGCAGTTCTTC. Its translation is CASISESSYNEQFF.

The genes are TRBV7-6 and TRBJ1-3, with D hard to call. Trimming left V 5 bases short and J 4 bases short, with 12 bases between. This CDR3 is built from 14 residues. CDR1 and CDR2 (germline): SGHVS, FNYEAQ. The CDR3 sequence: CASSPEVTGNTIYF. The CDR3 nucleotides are TGTGCCAGCAGCCCTGAGGTGACCGGAAACACCATATATTTT.

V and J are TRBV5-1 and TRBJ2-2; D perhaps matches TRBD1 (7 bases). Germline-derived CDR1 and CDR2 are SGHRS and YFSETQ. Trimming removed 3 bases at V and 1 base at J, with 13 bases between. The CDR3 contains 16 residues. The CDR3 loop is CASSSRQGGNTGELFF. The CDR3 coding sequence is TGCGCCAGCAGCTCAAGACAGGGAGGGAACACCGGGGAGCTGTTTTTT.

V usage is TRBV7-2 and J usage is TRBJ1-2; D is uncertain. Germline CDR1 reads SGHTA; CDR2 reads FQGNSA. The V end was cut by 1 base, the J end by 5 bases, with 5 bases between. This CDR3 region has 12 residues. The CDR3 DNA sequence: TGTGCCAGCAGCTTAGAAGGGTATGGCTACACCTTC. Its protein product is CASSLEGYGYTF.

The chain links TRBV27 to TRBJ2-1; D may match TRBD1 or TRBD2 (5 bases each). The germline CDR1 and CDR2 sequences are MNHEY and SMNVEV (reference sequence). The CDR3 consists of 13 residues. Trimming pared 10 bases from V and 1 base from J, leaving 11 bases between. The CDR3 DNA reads TGTGCCACCCTGGGGGATTCCTACAATGAGCAGTTCTTC. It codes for CATLGDSYNEQFF.

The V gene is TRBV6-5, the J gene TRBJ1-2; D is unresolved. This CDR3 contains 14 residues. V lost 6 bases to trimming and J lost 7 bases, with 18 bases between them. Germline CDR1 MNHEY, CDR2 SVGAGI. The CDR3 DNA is TGTGCCAGCAGGCCCGGTTTGCCCTGGGGTGGCTACACCTTC. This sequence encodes CASRPGLPWGGYTF.

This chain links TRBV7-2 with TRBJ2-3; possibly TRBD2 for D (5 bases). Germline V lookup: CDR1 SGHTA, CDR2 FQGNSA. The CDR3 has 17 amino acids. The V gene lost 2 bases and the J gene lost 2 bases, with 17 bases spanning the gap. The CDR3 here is CASSLSFVGSHTDTQYF. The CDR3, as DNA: TGTGCCAGCAGCTTATCCTTTGTGGGGAGCCACACAGATACGCAGTATTTT.

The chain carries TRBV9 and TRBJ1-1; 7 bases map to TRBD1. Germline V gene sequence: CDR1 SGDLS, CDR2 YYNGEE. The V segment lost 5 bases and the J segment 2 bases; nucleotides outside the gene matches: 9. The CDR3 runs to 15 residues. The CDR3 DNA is TGTGCCAGCAGTGTTTGGGACAGCCCAAACACTGAAGCTTTCTTT. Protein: CASSVWDSPNTEAFF.

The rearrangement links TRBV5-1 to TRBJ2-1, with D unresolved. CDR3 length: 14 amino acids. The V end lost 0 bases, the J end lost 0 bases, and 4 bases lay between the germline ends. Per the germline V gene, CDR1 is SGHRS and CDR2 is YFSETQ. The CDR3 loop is CASSLESSYNEQFF. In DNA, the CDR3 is TGCGCCAGCAGCTTGGAGAGCTCCTACAATGAGCAGTTCTTC.

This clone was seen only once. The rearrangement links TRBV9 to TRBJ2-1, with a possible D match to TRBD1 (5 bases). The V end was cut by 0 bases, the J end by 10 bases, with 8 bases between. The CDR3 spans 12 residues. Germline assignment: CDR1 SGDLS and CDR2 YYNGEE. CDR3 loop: CASSVGQGEQFF. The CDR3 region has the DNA TGTGCCAGCAGCGTAGGTCAGGGAGAGCAGTTCTTC.

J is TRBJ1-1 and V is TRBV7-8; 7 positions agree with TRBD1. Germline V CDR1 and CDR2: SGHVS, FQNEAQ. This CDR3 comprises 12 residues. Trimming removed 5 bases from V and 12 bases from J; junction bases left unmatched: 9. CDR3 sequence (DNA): TGTGCCAGCAGCCTAACAGACAGGGCAACTTTCTTT. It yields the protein CASSLTDRATFF.

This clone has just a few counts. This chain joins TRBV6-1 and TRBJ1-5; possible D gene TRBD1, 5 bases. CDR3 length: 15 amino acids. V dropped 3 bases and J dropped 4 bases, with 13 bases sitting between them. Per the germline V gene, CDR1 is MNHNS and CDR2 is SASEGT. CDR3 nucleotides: TGTGCCAGCAGTGACGGGGACCAGAGGAATCAGCCCCAGCATTTT. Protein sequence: CASSDGDQRNQPQHF.

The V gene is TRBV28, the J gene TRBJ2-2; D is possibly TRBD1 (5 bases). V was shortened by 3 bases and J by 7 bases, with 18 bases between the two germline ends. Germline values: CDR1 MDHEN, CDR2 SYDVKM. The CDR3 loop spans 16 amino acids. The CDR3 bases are TGTGCCAGCAGTTTGAGTGGCAGGGTTCAATACGGGGAGCTGTTTTTT. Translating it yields CASSLSGRVQYGELFF.

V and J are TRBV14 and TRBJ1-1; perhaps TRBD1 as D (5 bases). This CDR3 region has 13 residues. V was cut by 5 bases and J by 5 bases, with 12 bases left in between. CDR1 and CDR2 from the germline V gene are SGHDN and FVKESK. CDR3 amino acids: CASSSQVWTEAFF. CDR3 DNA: TGTGCCAGCAGCTCACAGGTTTGGACTGAAGCTTTCTTT.

The CDR3 spells CASSLAGTAGNTIYF. The CDR3 nucleotides read TGCGCCAGCAGCTTGGCCGGGACGGCCGGAAACACCATATATTTT. J is TRBJ1-3 and V is TRBV5-1; tentative D call: TRBD1 (5 bases). The CDR3 runs 15 residues. Germline V CDR1 and CDR2: SGHRS, YFSETQ. Trimming pared 0 bases from V and 4 bases from J, leaving 11 bases between.

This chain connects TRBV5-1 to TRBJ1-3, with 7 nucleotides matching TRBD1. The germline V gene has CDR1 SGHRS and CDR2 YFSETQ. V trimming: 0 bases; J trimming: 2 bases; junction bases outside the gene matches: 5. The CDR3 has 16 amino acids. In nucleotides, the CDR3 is TGCGCCAGCAGCTTGGGGGACAGAATGGCTGGAAACACCATATATTTT. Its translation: CASSLGDRMAGNTIYF. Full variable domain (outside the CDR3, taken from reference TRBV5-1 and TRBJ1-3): KAGVTQTPRYLIKTRGQQVTLSCSPISGHRSVSWYQQTPGQGLQFLFEYFSETQRNKGNFPGRFSGRQFSNSRSEMNVSTLELGDSALYLCASSLGDRMAGNTIYFGEGSWLTVV.

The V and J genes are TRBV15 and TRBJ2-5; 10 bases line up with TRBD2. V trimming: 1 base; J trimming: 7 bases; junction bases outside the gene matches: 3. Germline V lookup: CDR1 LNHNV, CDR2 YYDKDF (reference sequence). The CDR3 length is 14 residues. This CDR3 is CATSRGTSGGTQYF. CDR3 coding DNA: TGTGCCACCAGCAGAGGGACTAGCGGTGGGACCCAGTACTTC. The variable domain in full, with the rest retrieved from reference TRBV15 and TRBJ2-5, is DAMVIQNPRYQVTQFGKPVTLSCSQTLNHNVMYWYQQKSSQAPKLLFHYYDKDFNNEADTPDNFQSRRPNTSFCFLDIRSPGLGDTAMYLCATSRGTSGGTQYFGPGTRLLVL.

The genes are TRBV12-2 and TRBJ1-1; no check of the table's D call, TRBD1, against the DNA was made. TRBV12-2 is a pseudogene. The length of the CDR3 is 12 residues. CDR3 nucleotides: TGTGCAAGTCGAACAATCGCACTCAGGGCTTTCTTT. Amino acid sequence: CASRTIALRAFF.

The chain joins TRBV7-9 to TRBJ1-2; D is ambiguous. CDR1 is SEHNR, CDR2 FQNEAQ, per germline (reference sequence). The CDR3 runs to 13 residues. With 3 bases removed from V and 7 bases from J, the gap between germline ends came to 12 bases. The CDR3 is CASSFRQYGGYTF. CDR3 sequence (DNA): TGTGCCAGCAGCTTTAGGCAGTATGGTGGCTACACCTTC.